This T cell receptor beta chain was captured by sequencing in a study of T-cell memory formation after mild COVID-19. 5'RACE primed at constant segments yielded TCR alpha and TCR beta cDNA libraries bearing sample barcodes and UMIs. TCRdb redid the calling of the 5' RACE reads with MiXCR, one entry per CDR3 protein. The sample includes roughly 600,000 distinct CDR3 sequences, approximately 18% of them seen just once. Trimming took off 1 base at V and 0 bases at J, with 8 bases between the two ends. CDR1 and CDR2 from the germline V gene are ENHRY and SYGVKD. The CDR3 has 15 amino acids. Remarks on this clonotype: Its antigen is still unknown.

Study-level findings and limits: Contracting CD8+ clones were enriched in EMRA, CD4+ mainly in CM and EM. Day 37-peaking second-wave clones had unconfirmed SARS-CoV-2 specificity.

The specimen was PBMCs or a T cell subset sorted from them (not recorded which). This TCR came from an adult woman who had mild COVID-19 (a few samples of this study predate the infection). Cell type and time point are not known. The chain recombines TRBV10-3 with TRBJ2-3; D is unresolved. CDR3 nucleotide sequence: TGTGCCATCAGTGAGTTATCTCCTAGCACAGATACGCAGTATTTT. This codes for CAISELSPSTDTQYF.